This paragraph covers one TCR beta chain sequence. Its specificity is not known. Trimming shortened V by 3 bases and J by 0 bases, and 9 bases separated the two germline ends. The CDR3 loop spans 16 amino acids. Germline assignment: CDR1 SGHTA and CDR2 FQGTGA. The data were obtained in a study of metastatic and nonmetastatic thyroid tumors. Whole-study context: Patients with malignant and benign thyroid disease provided blood and tumor or nodule tissue, whose repertoires were compared. Regarding the study as a whole: Benign nodules were reported to have significantly lower TCR beta diversity than malignant thyroid tumors, in blood and tumor.

Not a single patient had been given any form of treatment at any point before undergoing thyroid surgery. Original data processing: The authors used CDR3 differences across clinicopathological groups to build a distant-metastasis classifier for papillary thyroid cancer. Using MiXCR, TCRdb reanalyzed the PCR reads. These V and J calls rely on TCRdb rather than the paper's analysis. The sample shows roughly 33,000 clones, roughly a sixth of them seen only once. This chain links TRBV7-3 with TRBJ2-6; D gene uncertain. Sequenced sample: blood. This clonotype originated in a male donor with papillary thyroid cancer or a benign thyroid nodule (not recorded which). Some clones in this sample may be carry-over from other donors' samples. CDR3 residues: CASSLDGTSGANVLTF. In nucleotides, the CDR3 is TGTGCCAGCAGCTTGGACGGAACCTCTGGGGCCAACGTCCTGACTTTC.